This T cell receptor (beta chain) was sequenced for a study of T cell changes during pregnancy in multiple sclerosis. Generated by immunoSEQ multiplex PCR, the TCRdb table keeps only in-frame clones and is missing some. The data contain approximately 80,000 clones, roughly nine tenths of them singletons. Germline-derived CDR1 and CDR2 are KGHSH and LQKENI. The trim removed 0 bases at V and 7 bases at J, leaving 4 bases unmatched. This CDR3 comprises 15 residues. The sequence derives from a female donor in good health, serving as a control in a pregnancy study. Some clones in this sample may be carry-over from other donors' samples. The chain carries TRBV18 and TRBJ2-1, with 9 bases aligning to TRBD2. The sample here was PBMCs, taken in the first trimester of pregnancy. As DNA, the CDR3 is TGTGCCAGCTCACCACCGGTAGCGGGAGTGAATGAGCAGTTCTTC. Translating it yields CASSPPVAGVNEQFF. The full variable domain, with the rest looked up from reference TRBV18 and TRBJ2-1, is NAGVMQNPRHLVRRRGQEARLRCSPMKGHSHVYWYRQLPEEGLKFMVYLQKENIIDESGMPKERFSAEFPKEGPSILRIQQVVRGDSAAYFCASSPPVAGVNEQFFGPGTRLTVL.